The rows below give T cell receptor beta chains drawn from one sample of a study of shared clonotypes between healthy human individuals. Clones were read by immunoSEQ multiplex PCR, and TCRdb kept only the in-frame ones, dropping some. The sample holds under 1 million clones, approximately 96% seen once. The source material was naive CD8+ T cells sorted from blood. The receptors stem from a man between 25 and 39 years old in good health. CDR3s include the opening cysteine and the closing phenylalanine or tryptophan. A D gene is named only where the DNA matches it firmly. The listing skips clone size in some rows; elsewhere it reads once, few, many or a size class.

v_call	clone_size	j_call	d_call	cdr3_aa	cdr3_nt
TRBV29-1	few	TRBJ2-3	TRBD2	CSVREGAAGAGDTQYF	TGCAGCGTGAGGGAGGGAGCTGCCGGAGCGGGTGATACGCAGTATTTT
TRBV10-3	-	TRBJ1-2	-	CAISERDGNYGYTF	TGTGCCATCAGTGAGCGTGACGGGAACTATGGCTACACCTTC
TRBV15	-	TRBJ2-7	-	CATSRGPGNYEQYF	TGTGCCACCAGCAGAGGTCCAGGGAACTACGAGCAGTACTTC
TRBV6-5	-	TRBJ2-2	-	CASSPDPDGELFF	TGTGCCAGCAGTCCAGACCCCGACGGGGAGCTGTTTTTT
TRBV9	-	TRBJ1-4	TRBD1	CASSEGPGQATNEKLFF	TGTGCCAGCAGCGAGGGCCCGGGACAGGCAACTAATGAAAAACTGTTTTTT
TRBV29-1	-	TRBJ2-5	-	CSVEEVGGTQYF	TGCAGCGTTGAAGAAGTGGGCGGGACCCAGTACTTC
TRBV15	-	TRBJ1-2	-	CATSRDPTVIREYGYTF	TGTGCCACCAGCAGAGATCCTACAGTAATCCGGGAATATGGCTACACCTTC
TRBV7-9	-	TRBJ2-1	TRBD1	CASSLAGTVDNEQFF	TGTGCCAGCAGCTTAGCCGGGACAGTTGATAATGAGCAGTTCTTC
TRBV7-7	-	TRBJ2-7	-	CASSFGPHYEQYF	TGTGCTAGCAGCTTTGGCCCTCATTACGAGCAGTACTTC
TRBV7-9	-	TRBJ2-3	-	CASSLPTEDTQYF	TGTGCCAGCAGCTTACCGACAGAAGATACGCAGTATTTT
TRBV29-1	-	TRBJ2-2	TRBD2	CSVAGAGGNTGELFF	TGCAGCGTTGCAGGAGCGGGAGGGAACACCGGGGAGCTGTTTTTT
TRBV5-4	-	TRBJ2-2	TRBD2	CASSPWASGNTGELFF	TGTGCCAGCAGCCCCTGGGCTAGCGGTAACACCGGGGAGCTGTTTTTT
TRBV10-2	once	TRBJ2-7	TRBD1	CASRTGTGAGSYEQYF	TGCGCCAGCAGAACCGGGACAGGGGCTGGCTCCTACGAGCAGTACTTC
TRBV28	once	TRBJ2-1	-	CASSSIADSYNEQFF	TGTGCCAGCAGTTCAATAGCGGATTCCTACAATGAGCAGTTCTTC
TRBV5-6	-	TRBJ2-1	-	CASSLAAGNEQFF	TGTGCCAGCAGCTTGGCCGCAGGCAATGAGCAGTTCTTC
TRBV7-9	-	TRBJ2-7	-	CASSLVPGKSSYEQYF	TGTGCCAGCAGCTTAGTCCCAGGGAAAAGCTCCTACGAGCAGTACTTC
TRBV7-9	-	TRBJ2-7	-	CASSLVGKYEQYF	TGTGCCAGCAGCTTAGTGGGCAAGTACGAGCAGTACTTC
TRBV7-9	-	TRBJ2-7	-	CASSHPLDYEQYF	TGTGCCAGCAGTCACCCTTTGGACTACGAGCAGTACTTC
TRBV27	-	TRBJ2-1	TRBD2	CASSSLTSGSGYNEQFF	TGTGCCAGCAGTTCCCTGACTAGCGGGAGTGGGTATAATGAGCAGTTCTTC
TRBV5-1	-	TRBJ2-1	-	CASSLDRRGYNEQFF	TGCGCCAGCAGCCTAGACAGGAGGGGCTACAATGAGCAGTTCTTC
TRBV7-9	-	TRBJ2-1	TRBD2	CASSTTPTSGGNNEQFF	TGTGCCAGCAGCACAACGCCGACTAGCGGGGGAAACAATGAGCAGTTCTTC
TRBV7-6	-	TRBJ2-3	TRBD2	CASSNLAGLSTDTQYF	TGTGCCAGCAGCAATCTAGCGGGCCTCAGCACAGATACGCAGTATTTT
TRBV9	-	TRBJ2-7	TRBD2	CASSVDEASGRTYEQYF	TGTGCCAGCAGCGTAGACGAGGCTAGCGGGAGAACCTACGAGCAGTACTTC
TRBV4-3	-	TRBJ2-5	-	CASSQDSGQETQYF	TGCGCCAGCAGCCAAGATTCGGGCCAAGAGACCCAGTACTTC
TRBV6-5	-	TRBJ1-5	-	CASSFGINQPQHF	TGTGCCAGCAGTTTCGGGATCAATCAGCCCCAGCATTTT
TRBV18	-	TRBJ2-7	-	CASSPTDLVDTVFYEQYF	TGTGCCAGCTCACCCACCGACCTTGTGGATACAGTATTCTACGAGCAGTACTTC
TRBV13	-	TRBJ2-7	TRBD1	CASSPGGSYEQYF	TGTGCCAGCAGCCCAGGGGGAAGTTACGAGCAGTACTTC
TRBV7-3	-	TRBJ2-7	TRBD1	CASSATGGNNEQYF	TGTGCCAGCAGTGCCACAGGGGGCAACAACGAGCAGTACTTC
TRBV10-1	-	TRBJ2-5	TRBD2	CASSGNSGRAEETQYF	TGCGCCAGCAGTGGAAATAGCGGGAGGGCCGAAGAGACCCAGTACTTC
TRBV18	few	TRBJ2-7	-	CASSPRGYEQYF	TGTGCCAGCTCACCACGGGGCTACGAGCAGTACTTC
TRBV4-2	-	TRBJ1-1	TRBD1	CASSQPGTDRGGEAFF	TGTGCCAGCAGCCAACCCGGGACAGACCGAGGGGGTGAAGCTTTCTTT
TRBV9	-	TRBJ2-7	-	CASSVVSGTQKLIEQYF	TGTGCCAGCAGCGTAGTTTCAGGCACCCAAAAACTCATCGAGCAGTACTTC
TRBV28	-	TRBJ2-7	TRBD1	CASSLPGQGSYEQYF	TGTGCCAGCAGTTTGCCGGGACAGGGATCCTACGAGCAGTACTTC
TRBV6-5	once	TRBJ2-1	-	CASRGRGNEQFF	TGTGCCAGCCGGGGGCGAGGTAATGAGCAGTTCTTC
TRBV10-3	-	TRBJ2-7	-	CAISLGQIYEQYF	TGTGCCATCAGTCTAGGACAGATCTACGAGCAGTACTTC
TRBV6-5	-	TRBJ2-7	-	CASQENYEQYF	TGTGCCAGCCAGGAAAACTACGAGCAGTACTTC
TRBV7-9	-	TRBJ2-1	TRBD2	CASSPSGVSYNEQFF	TGTGCCAGCAGCCCCAGCGGGGTCTCCTACAATGAGCAGTTCTTC
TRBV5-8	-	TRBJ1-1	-	CASSPMDSNTEAFF	TGTGCCAGCAGCCCCATGGACTCGAACACTGAAGCTTTCTTT
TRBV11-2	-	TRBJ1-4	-	CASSSTQGILGNEKLFF	TGTGCCAGCAGCTCCACTCAGGGGATTCTTGGTAATGAAAAACTGTTTTTT
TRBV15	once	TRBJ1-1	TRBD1	CATSRPQGQEMNTEAFF	TGTGCCACCAGCAGACCTCAAGGACAGGAGATGAACACTGAAGCTTTCTTT
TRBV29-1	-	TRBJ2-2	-	CSAGGSTGELFF	TGCAGCGCCGGCGGTAGCACCGGGGAGCTGTTTTTT
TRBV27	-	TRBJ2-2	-	CASSLYITGELFF	TGTGCCAGCAGTCTCTATATCACCGGGGAGCTGTTTTTT
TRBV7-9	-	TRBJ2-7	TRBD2	CASRPPSSGTYEQYF	TGTGCCAGCAGACCCCCATCTAGCGGGACCTACGAGCAGTACTTC
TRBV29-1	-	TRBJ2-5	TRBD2	CSVEGDSGPHETQYF	TGCAGCGTTGAAGGCGATAGCGGGCCGCACGAGACCCAGTACTTC
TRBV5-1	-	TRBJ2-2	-	CASSIEEGGPYTGELFF	TGCGCCAGCAGCATAGAAGAGGGGGGCCCTTACACCGGGGAGCTGTTTTTT
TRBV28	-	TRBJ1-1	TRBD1	CASSPRTGPRNTEAFF	TGTGCCAGCAGTCCTAGGACAGGCCCAAGGAACACTGAAGCTTTCTTT
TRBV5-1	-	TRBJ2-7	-	CASSFRTGSYEQYF	TGCGCCAGCAGCTTCAGGACGGGCTCCTACGAGCAGTACTTC
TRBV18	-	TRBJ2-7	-	CASSPWPGETDSTYEQYF	TGTGCCAGCTCCCCGTGGCCGGGAGAAACGGACTCTACCTACGAGCAGTACTTC
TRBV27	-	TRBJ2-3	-	CASGWGDTQYF	TGTGCCAGCGGGTGGGGGGATACGCAGTATTTT
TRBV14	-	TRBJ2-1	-	CASSQNNTYNEQFF	TGTGCCAGCAGCCAAAATAACACCTACAATGAGCAGTTCTTC
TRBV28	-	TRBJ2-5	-	CASSYQETQYF	TGTGCCAGCAGTTACCAAGAGACCCAGTACTTC
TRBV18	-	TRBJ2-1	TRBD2	CASSPLAGNEQFF	TGTGCCAGCTCACCATTAGCGGGCAATGAGCAGTTCTTC
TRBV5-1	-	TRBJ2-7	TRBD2	CASSRGLASYEQYF	TGCGCCAGCAGCAGGGGACTAGCCTCCTACGAGCAGTACTTC
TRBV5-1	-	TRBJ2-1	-	CASSLEAGTYNEQFF	TGCGCCAGCAGCTTGGAGGCGGGTACCTACAATGAGCAGTTCTTC